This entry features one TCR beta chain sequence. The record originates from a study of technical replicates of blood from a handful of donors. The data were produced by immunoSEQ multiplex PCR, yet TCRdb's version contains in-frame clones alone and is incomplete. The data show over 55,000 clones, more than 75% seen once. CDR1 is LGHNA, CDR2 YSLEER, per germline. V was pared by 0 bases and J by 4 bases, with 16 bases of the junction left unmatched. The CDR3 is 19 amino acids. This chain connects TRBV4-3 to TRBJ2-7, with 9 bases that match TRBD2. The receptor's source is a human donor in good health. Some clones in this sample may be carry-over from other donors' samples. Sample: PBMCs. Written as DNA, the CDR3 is TGCGCCAGCAGCCAAGAACTCCACAGCGGGAGGACGCTCTTTTACGAGCAGTACTTC. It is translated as CASSQELHSGRTLFYEQYF.